This T cell receptor beta chain was identified during a study of T cell changes during pregnancy in multiple sclerosis. CDR1 is MNHNS and CDR2 is SASEGT in the germline V gene. J lost 6 bases, V lost 6 bases, and 7 bases had no gene match. This CDR3 is 14 amino acids long. Measured with immunoSEQ multiplex PCR; TCRdb has only the in-frame clones, and not every one. Of around 60,000 clones listed, 93% are singletons. This sequence was found in a female donor with multiple sclerosis, enrolled in a pregnancy study. The source material was peripheral blood, sampled after pregnancy. The V and J genes are TRBV6-1 and TRBJ2-3, with 9 bases identical to TRBD1. CDR3 bases: TGTGCCAGCAGAACCGGGACAGGGTTTGATACGCAGTATTTT. Translated, it gives CASRTGTGFDTQYF.